This record looks at one T cell receptor (beta chain) sequence and its context. Its specificity is unknown. Deletions cut 4 bases from V and 3 bases from J, with 7 bases between. Germline V CDR1 and CDR2: SGHRS, YFSETQ. The CDR3 is 12 amino acids. The method was immunoSEQ multiplex PCR; TCRdb's version includes in-frame clones alone and lacks a portion of them. In the table there are some 150,000 clones, about 90% of which are singletons. This sample was taken from a study of T cell responses to AZD1222 COVID-19 vaccine. Study-level findings and limits: At baseline, just a handful of AZD1222 recipients tested seropositive. Most donors were white British, females outnumbered males, and clonal diversity was possibly underestimated. Repertoires were collected only later (after the peak T cell response had occurred).

The sequenced sample was peripheral blood, obtained on day 0 of MenACWY control vaccination. The receptor was isolated from an adult in good health. This chain uses TRBV5-1 with TRBJ1-1, with unresolved D. CDR3 loop: CASSEVDTEAFF. In DNA form, the CDR3 reads TGCGCCAGCAGCGAGGTAGACACTGAAGCTTTCTTT.